These T cell receptor beta chains were read from a single sample in a study of T cells in localized non-small cell lung cancer. Data came from immunoSEQ multiplex PCR; TCRdb stores just in-frame clones and leaves some out. This table has approximately 150,000 clones, about 90% appearing once. The material was peripheral blood, obtained before any cancer treatment. Every receptor here comes from a female donor of 60 years or more with stage I lung adenocarcinoma. Each CDR3 is given without its conserved first and last residue.

CDR3: ASTGGEDGANVLT
V: TRBV6-1

CDR3: ASSLRRGGVEQY
V: TRBV27

CDR3: ASSFTGTSGRNEQF
V: TRBV7-3

CDR3: ASSEQGRYSEQF
V: TRBV10-1

CDR3: ASSLGREAYEQY
V: TRBV7-2

CDR3: ASSSQGRGYT
V: TRBV7-2

CDR3: ASSPGSEAYNEQF
V: TRBV9

CDR3: AISTRAENTEAF
V: TRBV10-3

CDR3: AWSVGSPYEQY
V: TRBV30

CDR3: ASSLARIQETQY
V: TRBV5-1